The 27 T cell receptor beta chains below all came from one sample that was sequenced in a study of molecular identifiers for immune sequencing clone quantification. TCRdb called the PCR reads again in MiXCR, with one record for every CDR3 protein. The sample lists more than 450,000 distinct CDR3 sequences, over 20% occurring once. Sequenced sample: naive CD8+ T cells from blood, with Jurkat cell RNA spiked in. Subset noted: FACS-sorted CD8+CD4-CCR7+CD45RA+ naive T cells. Source of these receptors: a human donor in good health. Some libraries in this study had Jurkat cell RNA spiked in.

This clonotype was observed a few times. The gene calls are TRBV12-3 or TRBV12-4 and TRBJ2-5; D possibly corresponds to TRBD2 (6 bases). The CDR3 is 14 residues long. The ends were cut back, 5 bases at V and 5 bases at J, with 15 bases in the middle. The CDR3 is CASSVTRATETQYF. CDR3 coding DNA: TGTGCCAGCAGTGTGACTAGGGCGACGGAGACCCAGTACTTC.

This clonotype was counted many times. The V call is TRBV30, the J call TRBJ2-7, with D perhaps matching TRBD1 (5 bases). Germline lookup yields CDR1 GTSNPN and CDR2 SVGIG (reference sequence). The CDR3 contains 15 residues. Trimming took off 5 bases at V and 5 bases at J, with 22 bases between the two ends. The CDR3 nucleotides are TGTGCCTGGGTAGGGCCCGTGGGGCAAGAGAACGAGCAGTACTTC. Translated, it gives CAWVGPVGQENEQYF.

This clonotype showed up many times. The V and J genes are TRBV3-1 and TRBJ2-7; D remains ambiguous. V dropped 4 bases and J dropped 7 bases, with 11 bases sitting between them. Per the germline V gene, CDR1 is LGHDT and CDR2 is YNNKEL (reference sequence). This CDR3 spans 12 amino acids. Here the CDR3 DNA reads TGTGCCAGCAGCCGGCCCGCCGGGGAGCAGTACTTC. This codes for CASSRPAGEQYF.

In its sample, this clonotype was seen many times. CDR3: CASSLAWQKETQYF. CDR3 nucleotides: TGTGCCAGCAGCTTAGCCTGGCAGAAAGAGACCCAGTACTTC. This chain links TRBV7-6 with TRBJ2-5, with D uncertain. CDR3 length: 14 amino acids. Trimming took off 0 bases at V and 3 bases at J, with 8 bases between the two ends. Looked up from germline, CDR1 is SGHVS and CDR2 is FNYEAQ. Full variable domain (missing parts from reference TRBV7-6 and TRBJ2-5): GAGVSQSPRYKVTKRGQDVALRCDPISGHVSLYWYRQALGQGPEFLTYFNYEAQQDKSGLPNDRFSAERPEGSISTLTIQRTEQRDSAMYRCASSLAWQKETQYFGPGTRLLVL.

As concerns this clonotype: A read error is possible here, since a much larger clone lies one base away. The CDR3 does not close with the conserved phenylalanine or tryptophan, likely indicating a read error. The chain is built from TRBV5-3 and TRBJ2-2, with D possibly matching TRBD2 (6 bases). TRBV5-3 belongs to the ORF category, with a function that is uncertain. The CDR3 loop spans 16 amino acids. V was trimmed by 8 bases and J by 0 bases, leaving 17 bases between them. CDR3 loop: CASSMIREPNTGELFL. The DNA for the CDR3 is TGTGCCAGCAGCATGATACGGGAGCCGAACACCGGGGAGCTGTTTCTT.

As for this clonotype: Given the absence of the conserved phenylalanine or tryptophan at the CDR3 end, a read error is likely. CDR3 nucleotides: TGTGCCAGCAGCCTTAGACTAGACACCTACAATGAGCAGTTCCTC. It translates to CASSLRLDTYNEQFL. This sequence joins TRBV5-3 and TRBJ2-1; D possibly corresponds to TRBD2 (6 bases). TRBV5-3 is labeled an ORF, and its function is uncertain. The ends were cut back, 8 bases at V and 2 bases at J, with 17 bases in the middle. This CDR3 has 15 residues.

This clonotype was counted ten times or more. The gene calls are TRBV28 and TRBJ1-4, with 9 bases fitting TRBD1. This CDR3 has 17 amino acids. Losses at the gene ends were 3 bases for V and 5 bases for J; bases not matched to a gene: 10. Germline CDR1 is MDHEN and CDR2 is SYDVKM. The CDR3 reads CASSLSRGQGLNEKLFF. The CDR3 DNA follows: TGTGCCAGCAGTTTGAGTAGGGGACAGGGCCTAAATGAAAAACTGTTTTTT.

The chain couples TRBV6-2 or TRBV6-3 to TRBJ2-3, with D perhaps given as TRBD1 or TRBD2 (6 bases each). The V gene lost 8 bases and the J gene lost 6 bases, with 18 bases spanning the gap. Germline assignment: CDR1 MNHEY and CDR2 SVGEGT. The CDR3 sequence is 14 residues long. CDR3 sequence: CASGRWGASDTQYF. The DNA for the CDR3 is TGTGCCAGCGGGCGGTGGGGGGCTTCGGATACGCAGTATTTT.

For this clonotype: The CDR3 does not end in the conserved phenylalanine or tryptophan, so this is likely a read error. This chain joins TRBV7-9 and TRBJ2-7, with D tentatively TRBD1 (6 bases). The germline gives CDR1 SEHNR, CDR2 FQNEAQ (reference sequence). The CDR3 sequence is 13 residues long. V was cut by 6 bases and J by 4 bases, with 13 bases left in between. CDR3 sequence (DNA): TGTGCCAGCAGGGACAGTACTCGGTACGAGCAGTACTCC. This translates into CASRDSTRYEQYS.

The table lists this clonotype with a few counts. The chain links TRBV12-3 or TRBV12-4 to TRBJ2-1; TRBD2 might be the D (5 bases). Trimming removed 5 bases at V and 2 bases at J, with 7 bases between. The CDR3 is made up of 13 amino acids. In DNA, the CDR3 is TGTGCCAGCAGTGGGAGTACCTACAATGAGCAGTTCTTC. Protein product: CASSGSTYNEQFF.

This clonotype was counted a single time. A much larger clone lies one base from this, so it may be a read error. The conserved final phenylalanine or tryptophan is absent from the CDR3, which likely points to a read error. V and J are TRBV7-2 and TRBJ2-7; 13 positions agree with TRBD2. V was pared by 2 bases and J by 4 bases, with 2 bases of the junction left unmatched. Germline V CDR1 and CDR2: SGHTA, FQGNSA. The CDR3 length is 15 residues. CDR3 nucleotide sequence: TGTGCCAGCAGCTTAACTAGCGGGGGGGCATACGAGCAGTACCTC. Amino acid sequence: CASSLTSGGAYEQYL.

The rearrangement uses TRBV5-1 and TRBJ2-5, with TRBD1 matching over 8 bases. Losses at the gene ends were 0 bases for V and 5 bases for J; bases not matched to a gene: 12. Per the germline V gene, CDR1 is SGHRS and CDR2 is YFSETQ. This CDR3 is built from 17 residues. CDR3 sequence reads: CASSLVGQGAAKETQYF. The DNA for the CDR3 is TGCGCCAGCAGCTTGGTGGGCCAGGGGGCCGCCAAGGAGACCCAGTACTTC.

This clonotype was observed many times. This chain connects TRBV20-1 to TRBJ2-3; 9 bases line up with TRBD2. Trimming cost V 0 bases and J 4 bases; bases outside gene matches: 2. Germline CDR1 is DFQATT and CDR2 is SNEGSKA (reference sequence). The CDR3 spans 14 residues. The CDR3 here is CSARDAGGADTQYF. DNA for the CDR3: TGCAGTGCTAGAGATGCGGGGGGGGCAGATACGCAGTATTTT.

The rearrangement joins TRBV30 to TRBJ2-1, with a possible D match to TRBD2 (5 bases). V was pared by 4 bases and J by 5 bases, with 21 bases between. CDR1 is GTSNPN and CDR2 is SVGIG in the germline V gene (reference sequence). This CDR3 has 16 amino acids. In nucleotides, the CDR3 is TGTGCCTGGACCATGGTCTACGGACTGAATAACAATGAGCAGTTCTTC. Encoded protein: CAWTMVYGLNNNEQFF.

This clonotype came up many times. This chain joins TRBV9 and TRBJ2-3, with 9 bases that match TRBD2. Germline V gene data show CDR1 as SGDLS and CDR2 as YYNGEE. V shed 2 bases and J 4 bases; nucleotides not matched to a gene: 5. The CDR3 spans 15 residues. The CDR3 nucleotides read TGTGCCAGCAGCGTCGGGACTAGCCTCGCAGATACGCAGTATTTT. This codes for CASSVGTSLADTQYF. Combining the CDR3 with reference TRBV9 and TRBJ2-3 gives the whole variable domain DSGVTQTPKHLITATGQRVTLRCSPRSGDLSVYWYQQSLDQGLQFLIQYYNGEERAKGNILERFSAQQFPDLHSELNLSSLELGDSALYFCASSVGTSLADTQYFGPGTRLTVL.

This clonotype was recorded many times. The V gene is TRBV5-1, the J gene TRBJ2-2, with 8 bases that match TRBD1. This CDR3 is built from 16 residues. Per the germline V gene, CDR1 is SGHRS and CDR2 is YFSETQ. J gave up 3 bases and V 5 bases, and 9 bases lay outside the gene matches. The CDR3 DNA sequence: TGCGCCAGCAGACCTAGACAGGGGATCGACACCGGGGAGCTGTTTTTT. Translation gives CASRPRQGIDTGELFF.

In DNA, the CDR3 is TGTGCCAGCAGTGCCAGCGCGGTTGTGGCTAATGAAAAACTGTTTTTT. Translation: CASSASAVVANEKLFF. The rearrangement uses TRBV6-6 and TRBJ1-4; D is undetermined. The germline V gene has CDR1 MNHNY and CDR2 SVGAGI (reference sequence). The CDR3 contains 16 residues. V was pared by 5 bases and J by 3 bases, with 16 bases between.

The table lists this clonotype with a count of one. V and J are TRBV19 and TRBJ2-5; 9 positions match TRBD2. From germline, CDR1 is LNHDA and CDR2 SQIVND (reference sequence). CDR3 length: 16 residues. J gave up 1 base and V 4 bases, and 7 bases lay outside the gene matches. DNA for the CDR3: TGTGCCAGTAGTACCTTAGCGGGAGCCCTCCAAGAGACCCAGTACTTC. Translation: CASSTLAGALQETQYF.

A word on this clonotype: Germline is not matched at one junction end, which may reflect a read error. This chain joins TRBV10-2 and TRBJ2-5; 9 nucleotides match TRBD1. The length of the CDR3 is 16 residues. Germline V lookup: CDR1 WSHSY, CDR2 SAAADI. CDR3 amino acids: CAGSDRDRANEETQYF. The CDR3 bases are TGCGCCGGCAGCGATAGGGACAGGGCAAATGAAGAGACCCAGTACTTC.

At least ten counts were recorded for this clonotype. The CDR3 here is CAISEGARSYEQYF. CDR3 bases: TGTGCCATCAGTGAGGGGGCCCGGTCCTACGAGCAGTACTTC. This chain uses TRBV10-3 with TRBJ2-7, with D perhaps TRBD1 (5 bases). The CDR3 covers 14 residues. V gave up 2 bases and J gave up 1 base, with 9 bases separating them. In germline, CDR1 is ENHRY, CDR2 SYGVKD.

This clonotype was counted ten times or more. This chain joins TRBV4-3 and TRBJ1-6; 10 bases map to TRBD1. Germline assignment: CDR1 LGHNA and CDR2 YSLEER. The V gene end was trimmed by 0 bases and the J gene end by 7 bases; junction bases not matched to a gene: 9. This CDR3 is built from 18 residues. This chain's CDR3 is CASSQDKTGQGLNSPLHF. In DNA, the CDR3 is TGCGCCAGCAGCCAAGATAAGACGGGACAGGGGTTAAATTCACCCCTCCACTTT.

There are many counts of this clonotype. The chain combines TRBV30 with TRBJ1-1, with unresolved D. Germline V CDR1 and CDR2: GTSNPN, SVGIG (reference sequence). Trimming removed 0 bases at V and 5 bases at J, with 4 bases between. The CDR3 consists of 11 residues. The CDR3 sequence: CAWSVPTEAFF. The CDR3 nucleotides are TGTGCCTGGAGTGTCCCGACTGAAGCTTTCTTT.

This clonotype was recorded many times. V is TRBV4-3 and J is TRBJ2-7; tentatively, D is TRBD2 (5 bases). V gave up 0 bases and J gave up 6 bases, with 12 bases separating them. CDR3 length equals 14 residues. Germline assignment: CDR1 LGHNA and CDR2 YSLEER. The CDR3 DNA sequence: TGCGCCAGCAGCCAAGAGGGAGAAGCCGGCGAGCAGTACTTC. It encodes CASSQEGEAGEQYF.

The CDR3 sequence is CAIALAGGRNEQFF. The DNA for the CDR3 is TGTGCCATCGCCCTAGCGGGAGGTCGGAATGAGCAGTTCTTC. The genes are TRBV10-3 and TRBJ2-1; 11 nucleotides line up with TRBD2. CDR3 size: 14 residues. CDR1 and CDR2 (germline): ENHRY, SYGVKD. V lost 8 bases to trimming and J lost 7 bases; unmatched junction nucleotides: 7.

Many counts were recorded for this clonotype. The J gene is TRBJ2-3, the V gene TRBV7-9; 10 bases line up with TRBD2. Germline CDR1 reads SEHNR; CDR2 reads FQNEAQ (reference sequence). Trimming removed 3 bases from V and 1 base from J; junction bases left unmatched: 1. CDR3 length: 15 amino acids. The CDR3 sequence is CASSFLAGGTDTQYF. The CDR3 nucleotides are TGTGCCAGCAGCTTCCTAGCGGGAGGCACAGATACGCAGTATTTT. The full variable domain, completed using reference TRBV7-9 and TRBJ2-3, is DTGVSQNPRHKITKRGQNVTFRCDPISEHNRLYWYRQTLGQGPEFLTYFQNEAQLEKSRLLSDRFSAERPKGSFSTLEIQRTEQGDSAMYLCASSFLAGGTDTQYFGPGTRLTVL.

This clonotype was seen a handful of times. The gene calls are TRBV19 and TRBJ1-5; possibly TRBD1 for D (6 bases). V dropped 0 bases and J dropped 7 bases, with 13 bases sitting between them. The germline V gene encodes CDR1 LNHDA and CDR2 SQIVND (reference sequence). The CDR3 totals 15 residues. CDR3 residues: CASSIDYGGYQPQHF. DNA of the CDR3: TGTGCCAGTAGTATAGATTATGGGGGCTACCAGCCCCAGCATTTT. The variable domain in full, completed from reference TRBV19 and TRBJ1-5, reads DGGITQSPKYLFRKEGQNVTLSCEQNLNHDAMYWYRQDPGQGLRLIYYSQIVNDFQKGDIAEGYSVSREKKESFPLTVTSAQKNPTAFYLCASSIDYGGYQPQHFGDGTRLSIL.

This clonotype was found many times. V gene TRBV6-5 combines with J gene TRBJ2-1; tentatively, D is TRBD2 (5 bases). The germline gives CDR1 MNHEY, CDR2 SVGAGI. Trimming removed 0 bases from V and 9 bases from J, with 12 bases in between. The CDR3 consists of 14 residues. CDR3 sequence: CASSYSRGPGEQFF. The CDR3, as DNA: TGTGCCAGCAGTTACTCGAGAGGGCCGGGTGAGCAGTTCTTC.